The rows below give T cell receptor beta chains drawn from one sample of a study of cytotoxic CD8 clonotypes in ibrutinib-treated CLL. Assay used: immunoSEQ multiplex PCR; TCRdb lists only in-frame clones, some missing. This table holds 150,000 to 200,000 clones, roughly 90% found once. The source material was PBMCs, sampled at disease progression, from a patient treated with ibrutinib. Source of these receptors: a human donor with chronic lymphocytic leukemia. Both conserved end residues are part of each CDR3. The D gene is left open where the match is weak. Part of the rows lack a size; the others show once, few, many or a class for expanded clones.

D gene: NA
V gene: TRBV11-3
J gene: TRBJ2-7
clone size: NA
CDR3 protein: CASSLVGAETYEQYF
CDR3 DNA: TGTGCCAGCAGCTTAGTTGGGGCCGAGACCTACGAGCAGTACTTC

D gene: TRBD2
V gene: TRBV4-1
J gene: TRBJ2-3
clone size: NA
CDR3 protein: CASSQDGGWRGNTDTQYF
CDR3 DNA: TGCGCCAGCAGCCAAGATGGGGGATGGCGGGGGAACACAGATACGCAGTATTTT

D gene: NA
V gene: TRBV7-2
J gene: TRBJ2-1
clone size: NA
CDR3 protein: CASSLFRNEQFF
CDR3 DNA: TGTGCCAGCAGCTTATTCAGAAATGAGCAGTTCTTC

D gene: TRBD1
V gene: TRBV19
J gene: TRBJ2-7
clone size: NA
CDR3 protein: CASSMKRGPPYEQYF
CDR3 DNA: TGTGCCAGTAGTATGAAGAGGGGGCCCCCCTACGAGCAGTACTTC

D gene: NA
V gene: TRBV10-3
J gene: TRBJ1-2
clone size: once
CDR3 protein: CAISETGQGNYGYTF
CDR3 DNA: TGTGCCATCAGTGAGACAGGGCAGGGTAACTATGGCTACACCTTC

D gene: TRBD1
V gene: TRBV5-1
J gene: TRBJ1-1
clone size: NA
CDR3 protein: CASSTTGGLTEAFF
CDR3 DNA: TGCGCCAGCAGCACGACAGGGGGCCTCACTGAAGCTTTCTTT

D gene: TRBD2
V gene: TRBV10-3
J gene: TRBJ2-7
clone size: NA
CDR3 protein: CAISAIAGAYEQYF
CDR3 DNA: TGTGCCATCAGTGCTATAGCGGGAGCCTACGAGCAGTACTTC

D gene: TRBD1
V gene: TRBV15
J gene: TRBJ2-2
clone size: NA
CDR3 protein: CATSREAGGYTGELFF
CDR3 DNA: TGTGCCACCAGCAGAGAGGCAGGGGGCTACACCGGGGAGCTGTTTTTT

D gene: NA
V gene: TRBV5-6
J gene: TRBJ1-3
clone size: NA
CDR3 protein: CASSLRGSGNTIYF
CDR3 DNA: TGTGCCAGCAGCTTGCGGGGCTCTGGAAACACCATATATTTT

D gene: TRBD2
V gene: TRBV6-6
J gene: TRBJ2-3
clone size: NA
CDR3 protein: CASSTGTSVTDTQYF
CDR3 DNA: TGTGCCAGCAGCACCGGGACTAGCGTAACAGATACGCAGTATTTT

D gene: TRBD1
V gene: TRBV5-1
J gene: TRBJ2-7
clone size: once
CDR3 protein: CASSLEAGGTYEQYF
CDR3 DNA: TGCGCCAGCAGCTTGGAGGCAGGGGGCACCTACGAGCAGTACTTC

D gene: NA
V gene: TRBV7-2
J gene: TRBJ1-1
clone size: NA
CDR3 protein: CASNQQWNTEAFF
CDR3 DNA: TGTGCCAGCAACCAACAGTGGAACACTGAAGCTTTCTTT

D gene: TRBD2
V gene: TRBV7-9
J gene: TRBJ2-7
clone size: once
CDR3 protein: CASSPRTSGTYEQYF
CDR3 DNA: TGTGCCAGCAGCCCCCGGACTAGCGGGACCTACGAGCAGTACTTC

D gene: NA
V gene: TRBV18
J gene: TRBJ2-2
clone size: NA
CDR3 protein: CASSPGPNTGELFF
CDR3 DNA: TGTGCCAGCTCACCAGGTCCGAACACCGGGGAGCTGTTTTTT

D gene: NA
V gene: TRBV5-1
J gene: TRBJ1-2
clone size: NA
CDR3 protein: CASSLEGHYGYTF
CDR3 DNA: TGCGCCAGCAGCTTGGAAGGCCACTATGGCTACACCTTC

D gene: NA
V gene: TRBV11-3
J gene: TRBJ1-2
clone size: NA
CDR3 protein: CASTDYNYGYTF
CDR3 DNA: TGTGCCAGCACAGATTATAACTATGGCTACACCTTC

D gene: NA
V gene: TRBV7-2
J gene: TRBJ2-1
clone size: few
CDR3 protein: CASSLSRGRSNEQFF
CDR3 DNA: TGTGCCAGCAGCTTAAGCCGGGGCAGAAGCAATGAGCAGTTCTTC

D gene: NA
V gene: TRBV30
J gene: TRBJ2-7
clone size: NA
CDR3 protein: CAWSRTWGRGYEQYF
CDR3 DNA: TGTGCCTGGAGTCGTACTTGGGGGCGCGGATACGAGCAGTACTTC

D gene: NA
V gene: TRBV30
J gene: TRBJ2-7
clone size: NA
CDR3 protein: CAWSVGDIDEQYF
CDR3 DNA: TGTGCCTGGAGTGTAGGGGATATCGACGAGCAGTACTTC

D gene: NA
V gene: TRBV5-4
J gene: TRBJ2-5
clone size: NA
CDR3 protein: CASSLAWGQETQYF
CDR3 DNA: TGTGCCAGCAGCTTGGCCTGGGGACAAGAGACCCAGTACTTC

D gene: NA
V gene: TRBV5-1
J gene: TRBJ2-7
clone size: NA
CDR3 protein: CASSLQPEDYEQYF
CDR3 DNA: TGCGCCAGCAGCTTGCAGCCGGAAGACTACGAGCAGTACTTC

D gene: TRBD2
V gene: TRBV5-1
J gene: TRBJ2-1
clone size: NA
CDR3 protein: CASSPTSGSRYEQFF
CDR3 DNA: TGCGCCAGCAGCCCTACTAGCGGGTCTCGCTATGAGCAGTTCTTC

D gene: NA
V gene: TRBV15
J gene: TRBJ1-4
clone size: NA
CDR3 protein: CATSRDQGGSEKLFF
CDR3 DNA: TGTGCCACCAGCAGAGATCAGGGAGGGAGTGAAAAACTGTTTTTT

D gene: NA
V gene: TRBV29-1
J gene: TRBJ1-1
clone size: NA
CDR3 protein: CSVEAGQSVTGAFF
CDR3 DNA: TGCAGCGTTGAAGCCGGACAGTCAGTTACGGGGGCTTTCTTT

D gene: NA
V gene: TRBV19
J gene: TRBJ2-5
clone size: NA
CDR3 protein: CASSVGTQGGETQYF
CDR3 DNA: TGTGCCAGTAGTGTGGGGACTCAAGGGGGTGAGACCCAGTACTTC

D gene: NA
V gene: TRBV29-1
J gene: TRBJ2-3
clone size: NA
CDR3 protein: CSVDEATDTQYF
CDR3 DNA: TGCAGCGTTGACGAGGCGACAGATACGCAGTATTTT

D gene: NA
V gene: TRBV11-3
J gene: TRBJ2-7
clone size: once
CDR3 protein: CASSLDLTGRYEQYF
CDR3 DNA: TGTGCCAGCAGCTTAGATCTTACAGGACGGTACGAGCAGTACTTC

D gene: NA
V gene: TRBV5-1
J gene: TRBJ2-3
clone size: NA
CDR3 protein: CASSFLSSTDTQYF
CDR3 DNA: TGCGCCAGCAGCTTTTTATCTAGCACAGATACGCAGTATTTT

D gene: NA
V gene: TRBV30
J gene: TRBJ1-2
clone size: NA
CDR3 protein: CAWSVSINYGYTF
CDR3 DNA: TGTGCCTGGAGTGTAAGCATTAACTATGGCTACACCTTC

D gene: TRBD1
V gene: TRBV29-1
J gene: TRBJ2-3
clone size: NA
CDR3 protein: CSVESTGGTDTQYF
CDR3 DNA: TGCAGCGTTGAATCGACAGGGGGCACAGATACGCAGTATTTT

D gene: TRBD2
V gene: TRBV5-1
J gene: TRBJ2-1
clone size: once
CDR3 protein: CASRPWTSGEGYNNEQFF
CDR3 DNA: TGCGCCAGCAGACCCTGGACTAGCGGGGAGGGGTATAACAATGAGCAGTTCTTC

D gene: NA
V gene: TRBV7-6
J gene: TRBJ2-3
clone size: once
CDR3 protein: CASSLTDRTDTQYF
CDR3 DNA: TGTGCCAGCAGCTTAACGGACAGAACAGATACGCAGTATTTT

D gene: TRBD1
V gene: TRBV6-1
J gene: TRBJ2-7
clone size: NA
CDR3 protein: CASRAGTGIYEQYF
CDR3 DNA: TGTGCCAGCAGAGCCGGGACAGGGATTTACGAGCAGTACTTC

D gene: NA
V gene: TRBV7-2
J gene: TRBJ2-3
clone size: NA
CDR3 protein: CASSLYTDTQYF
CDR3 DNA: TGTGCCAGCAGCTTGTACACGGATACGCAGTATTTT

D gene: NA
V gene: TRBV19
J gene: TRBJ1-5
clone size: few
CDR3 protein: CASSREVNQPQHF
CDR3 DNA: TGTGCCAGTAGTCGTGAGGTGAATCAGCCCCAGCATTTT

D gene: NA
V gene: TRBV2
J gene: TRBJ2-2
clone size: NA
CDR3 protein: CASSPQGIGELFF
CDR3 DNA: TGTGCCAGCAGTCCACAGGGAATCGGGGAGCTGTTTTTT

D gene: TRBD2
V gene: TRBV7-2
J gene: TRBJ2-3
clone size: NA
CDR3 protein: CASSLTIGGGSTDTQYF
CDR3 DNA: TGTGCCAGCAGCTTAACGATCGGCGGGGGGAGCACAGATACGCAGTATTTT

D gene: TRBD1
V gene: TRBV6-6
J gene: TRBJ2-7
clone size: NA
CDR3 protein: CASSAGQGVGQYF
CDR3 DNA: TGTGCCAGCAGTGCGGGACAGGGCGTAGGGCAGTACTTC

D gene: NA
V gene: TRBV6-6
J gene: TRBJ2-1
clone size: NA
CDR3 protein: CASSYSMIYNEQFF
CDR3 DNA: TGTGCCAGCAGTTACTCGATGATCTACAATGAGCAGTTCTTC

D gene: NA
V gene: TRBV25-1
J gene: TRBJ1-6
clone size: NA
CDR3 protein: CASSSPEVSYNSPLHF
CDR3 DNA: TGTGCCAGCAGCTCTCCCGAGGTCTCCTATAATTCACCCCTCCACTTT

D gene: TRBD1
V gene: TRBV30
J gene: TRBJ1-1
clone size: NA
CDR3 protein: CAWRGTGGFSGTEAFF
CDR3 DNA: TGTGCCTGGAGGGGGACAGGTGGTTTCTCGGGCACTGAAGCTTTCTTT

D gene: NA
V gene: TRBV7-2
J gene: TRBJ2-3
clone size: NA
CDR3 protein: CASSAPLIASTDTQYF
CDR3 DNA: TGTGCCAGCAGCGCACCCTTGATCGCAAGCACAGATACGCAGTATTTT

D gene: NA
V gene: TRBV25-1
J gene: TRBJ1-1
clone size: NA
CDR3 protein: CASSEYGGAHTEAFF
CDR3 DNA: TGTGCCAGCAGTGAATATGGGGGGGCTCACACTGAAGCTTTCTTT

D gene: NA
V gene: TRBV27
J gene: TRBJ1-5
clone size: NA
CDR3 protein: CASSPFGQPPQPQHF
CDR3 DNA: TGTGCCAGCAGTCCTTTCGGACAGCCGCCCCAGCCCCAGCATTTT

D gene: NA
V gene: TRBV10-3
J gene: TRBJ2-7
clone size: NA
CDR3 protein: CASSYSDGGTYEQYF
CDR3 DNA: TGTGCCAGCAGTTACTCGGACGGGGGAACCTACGAGCAGTACTTC

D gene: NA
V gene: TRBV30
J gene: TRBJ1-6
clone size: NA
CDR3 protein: CAWSHSRRGHNSPLHF
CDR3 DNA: TGTGCCTGGAGTCACTCCCGACGGGGGCACAATTCACCCCTCCACTTT

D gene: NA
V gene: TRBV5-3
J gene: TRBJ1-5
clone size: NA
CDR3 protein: CARQGRNQPQHF
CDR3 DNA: TGTGCCAGGCAGGGAAGGAACCAGCCCCAGCATTTT

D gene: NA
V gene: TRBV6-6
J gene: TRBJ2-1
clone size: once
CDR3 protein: CASSRGSRDNEQFF
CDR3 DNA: TGTGCCAGCAGCCGAGGAAGCAGAGACAATGAGCAGTTCTTC